This record looks at one TCR beta chain sequence and its context. Looked up from germline, CDR1 is MDHEN and CDR2 is SYDVKM. Unmatched junction bases numbered 17, after V lost 6 bases and J lost 13 bases. The CDR3 consists of 16 residues. This entry comes from a study of blood T cell repertoires in COVID-19. Study-level information: The cDNA or gDNA used as material had been derived from T cells, B-cell-depleted T cells, or PBMCs.

In the original processing: Estimation of nucleated cell counts was performed using reference gene primer amplification. Assay: immunoSEQ multiplex PCR; the TCRdb copy retains only in-frame clones and omits some. The V and J calls and clone size come from that table; D and trimming were worked out from the DNA. The data show about 140,000 clones, over 65% seen once. Specimen: peripheral blood. The rearrangement uses TRBV28 and TRBJ1-6; TRBD1 agrees at 8 bases. This TCR came from a human donor in a cohort sampled during active COVID-19. The DNA of the CDR3 is TGTGCCAGCAGAGCCCCGGTAGGACAGGGTCTATTGCCCCTCCACTTT. Translated: CASRAPVGQGLLPLHF.